The 14 T cell receptor beta chains presented below share a single source sample, sequenced in a study of human T cells and chemical hapten exposure. TCRdb independently ran MiXCR on the RACE reads; one entry per CDR3 protein. This table holds roughly 81,000 distinct CDR3 sequences, roughly 8.5% found once. Time point noted: pre-sensitization, week 0. Treatment specified: therapeutic diphenylcyclopropenone sensitization with weekly scalp DPC. The sample consisted of whole blood, taken in connection with sensitization to the hapten diphenylcyclopropenone (DPC). Receptors originate from a man in his forties or fifties with alopecia areata. Some clones in this sample may be carry-over from other donors' samples.

This chain links TRBV7-2 with TRBJ1-3, with D uncertain. Trimming removed 0 bases from V and 0 bases from J, with 9 bases in between. This CDR3 contains 16 residues. The germline V gene has CDR1 SGHTA and CDR2 FQGNSA. The CDR3 reads CASSLALAGSGNTIYF. CDR3 sequence (DNA): TGTGCCAGCAGCTTAGCGTTGGCGGGCTCTGGAAACACCATATATTTT.

This clonotype has a count of ten or more. The gene calls are TRBV6-6 and TRBJ2-3; possibly TRBD2 for D (5 bases). Trimming stripped 0 bases from V and 3 bases from J, with 16 bases between. The CDR3 covers 17 residues. The germline V gene encodes CDR1 MNHNY and CDR2 SVGAGI (reference sequence). This CDR3 reads CASSYSRAGRQTDTQYF. In DNA, the CDR3 is TGTGCCAGCAGTTACTCGCGGGCAGGACGCCAGACAGATACGCAGTATTTT.

This clonotype was counted only a few times. This chain uses TRBV12-3 or TRBV12-4 with TRBJ2-1, with TRBD1 as a possible D gene (6 bases). CDR3 length: 14 amino acids. The V end was cut by 4 bases, the J end by 5 bases, with 12 bases between. The CDR3 nucleotides are TGTGCCAGCAGTTCACAGACAGGCCACAATGAGCAGTTCTTC. The encoded protein is CASSSQTGHNEQFF.

This clonotype was recorded many times. V and J are TRBV6-1 and TRBJ2-6; TRBD1 matches at 9 bases. This CDR3 comprises 17 residues. Germline V gene sequence: CDR1 MNHNS, CDR2 SASEGT. The J segment lost 3 bases and the V segment lost 3 bases, leaving 6 bases of the junction unmatched. CDR3 region: CASSEWDREDGANVLTF. The CDR3 bases are TGTGCCAGCAGTGAGTGGGACAGGGAGGATGGGGCCAACGTCCTGACTTTC.

This clonotype was seen many times. The V and J genes are TRBV5-4 and TRBJ2-5, with 10 bases aligning to TRBD1. CDR3 length equals 14 residues. Germline lookup yields CDR1 SGHNT and CDR2 YYREEE (reference sequence). The junction had 4 bases not matched to a gene; V was cut back by 4 bases and J by 4 bases. The CDR3 loop reads CASSVGQGRETQYF. As DNA, the CDR3 is TGTGCCAGCAGCGTGGGACAGGGGAGAGAGACCCAGTACTTC.

This clonotype was observed a handful of times. The chain couples TRBV18 to TRBJ2-5; D call uncertain. V was trimmed by 5 bases and J by 0 bases, leaving 4 bases between them. Germline CDR1 and CDR2: KGHSH and LQKENI. The CDR3 is 12 amino acids. In DNA, the CDR3 is TGTGCCAGCTCAATGTACCAAGAGACCCAGTACTTC. Its protein product is CASSMYQETQYF.

J is TRBJ2-5 and V is TRBV20-1; 12 positions match TRBD2. The trim removed 3 bases at V and 7 bases at J, leaving 9 bases unmatched. Germline values: CDR1 DFQATT, CDR2 SNEGSKA (reference sequence). The CDR3 is made up of 15 amino acids. The CDR3 sequence is CSASFRLAGEGTQYF. The CDR3 DNA follows: TGCAGTGCTAGTTTTAGACTAGCGGGAGAGGGGACCCAGTACTTC.

At least ten counts were recorded for this clonotype. The chain joins TRBV12-3 or TRBV12-4 to TRBJ2-2, with 13 bases identical to TRBD2. The CDR3 spans 16 residues. With 3 bases clipped from V and 5 bases from J, the junction kept 3 bases outside the gene matches. This CDR3 is CASSLGLAGRTGELFF. The CDR3 DNA is TGTGCCAGCAGTTTGGGACTAGCGGGACGAACCGGGGAGCTGTTTTTT.

This clonotype was observed at least ten times. The gene calls are TRBV12-3 or TRBV12-4 and TRBJ1-2, with TRBD1 matching 7 bases. The CDR3 sequence is 14 residues long. J was trimmed by 3 bases and V by 6 bases; bases with no gene match: 7. CDR3 nucleotides: TGTGCCAGCAGCTTGCGACAGGGAGACTATGGCTACACCTTC. Encoded protein: CASSLRQGDYGYTF.

The chain is built from TRBV29-1 and TRBJ2-1; 7 nucleotides match TRBD1. The CDR3 is 13 residues long. Unmatched junction bases numbered 6, after V lost 7 bases and J lost 3 bases. The germline gives CDR1 SQVTM, CDR2 ANQGSEA. The CDR3 protein is CSANRGIYNEQFF. In DNA form, the CDR3 reads TGCAGCGCAAACAGGGGAATCTACAATGAGCAGTTCTTC.

This clonotype was recorded many times. The genes are TRBV5-1 and TRBJ1-1; a possible D gene is TRBD1 (6 bases). CDR1 is SGHRS and CDR2 is YFSETQ in the germline V gene. Trimming stripped 5 bases from V and 0 bases from J, with 11 bases between. The CDR3 spans 14 residues. The CDR3 sequence: CASSGGQLNTEAFF. DNA for the CDR3: TGCGCCAGCAGTGGCGGACAGCTGAACACTGAAGCTTTCTTT.

This clonotype has just a few counts. CDR3 protein: CSAAGTSAYEQYF. In DNA, the CDR3 is TGCAGTGCTGCCGGGACTAGCGCCTACGAGCAGTACTTC. V and J are TRBV20-1 and TRBJ2-7; 10 bases are shared with TRBD2. Germline CDR1 is DFQATT and CDR2 is SNEGSKA (reference sequence). CDR3 size: 13 residues. V trimming: 5 bases; J trimming: 2 bases; junction bases outside the gene matches: 3.

The sample holds a few counts of this clonotype. The rearrangement links TRBV6-2 or TRBV6-3 to TRBJ2-7; no firm D call. Germline assignment: CDR1 MNHEY and CDR2 SVGEGT. V was cut by 5 bases and J by 0 bases, with 14 bases left in between. There are 15 residues in the CDR3. This CDR3 reads CASSAPGRDSYEQYV. The CDR3 DNA sequence: TGTGCCAGCAGTGCACCTGGAAGGGACTCCTACGAGCAGTACGTC.

This clonotype was detected many times. DNA for the CDR3: TGTGCCAGTAGTATGCGTCGGCTCTCTGGAAACACCATATATTTT. Translation gives CASSMRRLSGNTIYF. The chain couples TRBV19 to TRBJ1-3, with no clear D. The length of the CDR3 is 15 residues. Trimming cost V 3 bases and J 0 bases, with 9 bases left between them. From germline, CDR1 is LNHDA and CDR2 SQIVND (reference sequence). Complete variable domain (other parts from reference TRBV19 and TRBJ1-3): DGGITQSPKYLFRKEGQNVTLSCEQNLNHDAMYWYRQDPGQGLRLIYYSQIVNDFQKGDIAEGYSVSREKKESFPLTVTSAQKNPTAFYLCASSMRRLSGNTIYFGEGSWLTVV.